The entry that follows covers one T cell receptor (beta chain) sequence. This sample is drawn from a study of blood T cell repertoires in COVID-19. Study summary: Acute and convalescent COVID-19 specimens originated in the United States, Italy and Spain.

Enrolment of Seattle patients took place during active infection, and they were followed longitudinally. Germline CDR1 and CDR2: MNHNY and SVGAGI (reference sequence). CDR3 length: 15 amino acids. V lost 6 bases, J lost 0 bases, and 7 bases stayed unmatched. Authors' data handling: Amplification of reference gene primers provided the estimated nucleated cell counts. Generated by immunoSEQ multiplex PCR, the TCRdb table keeps only in-frame clones and is missing some. The V and J calls and clone size come from that table; D and trimming were worked out from the DNA. The repertoire holds about 160,000 clones, with roughly 84% as singletons.

The specimen sequenced was peripheral blood. The chain carries TRBV6-6 and TRBJ2-7, with TRBD2 identical over 8 bases. The clonotype comes from a woman aged 50 to 65 with COVID-19, enrolled during active disease. The CDR3: CASRTPGGASYEQYF. The CDR3, as DNA: TGTGCCAGCAGAACCCCCGGGGGGGCCTCCTACGAGCAGTACTTC.